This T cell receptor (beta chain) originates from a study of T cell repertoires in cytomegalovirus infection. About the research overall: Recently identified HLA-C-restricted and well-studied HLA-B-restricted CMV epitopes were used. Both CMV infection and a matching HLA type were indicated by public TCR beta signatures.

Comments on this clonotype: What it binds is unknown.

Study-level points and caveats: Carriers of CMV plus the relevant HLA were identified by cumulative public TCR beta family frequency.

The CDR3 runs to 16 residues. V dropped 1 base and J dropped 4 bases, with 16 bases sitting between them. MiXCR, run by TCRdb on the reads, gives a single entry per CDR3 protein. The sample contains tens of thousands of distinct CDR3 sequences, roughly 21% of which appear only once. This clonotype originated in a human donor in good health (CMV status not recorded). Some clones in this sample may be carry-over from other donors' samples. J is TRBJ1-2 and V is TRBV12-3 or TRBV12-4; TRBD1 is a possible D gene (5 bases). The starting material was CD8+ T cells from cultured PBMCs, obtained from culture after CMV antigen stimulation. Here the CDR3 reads CASSLGGALISYGYTF. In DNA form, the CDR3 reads TGTGCCAGCAGTTTAGGGGGCGCGCTTATTAGCTATGGCTACACCTTC.